A single sample is the source of the 3 T cell receptor beta chains below, sequenced in a study of control samples from healthy donors and cancer patients. The data were produced by immunoSEQ multiplex PCR, yet TCRdb's version contains in-frame clones alone and is incomplete. The sample carries 130,000 to 150,000 clones, roughly 92% recorded once. The sample taken for sequencing was blood. Receptor source: a man aged 30-40 years in good health.

The rearrangement links TRBV6-5 to TRBJ2-1, with 8 bases fitting TRBD1. Trimming at V came to 0 bases and at J to 2 bases, leaving 0 bases not matched to a gene. CDR1 is MNHEY and CDR2 is SVGAGI in the germline V gene. The CDR3 runs 15 residues. CDR3 in DNA: TGTGCCAGCAGTTACTCCAGGGGGCCCTACAATGAGCAGTTCTTC. Translated: CASSYSRGPYNEQFF.

This clone was counted a single time. The chain is built from TRBV30 and TRBJ1-5; D ambiguous. This CDR3 is 13 amino acids long. Trimming took 1 base from V and 5 from J, leaving 9 bases between them. CDR1 is GTSNPN and CDR2 is SVGIG in the germline V gene (reference sequence). The CDR3 protein is CAWSGGIDQPQHF. CDR3 sequence (DNA): TGTGCCTGGAGTGGAGGGATAGATCAGCCCCAGCATTTT.

This clone was detected a few times. The rearrangement uses TRBV2 and TRBJ1-3; D remains ambiguous. Germline loops: CDR1 SNHLY, CDR2 FYNNEI. Trimming stripped 0 bases from V and 4 bases from J, with 13 bases between. This CDR3 spans 16 amino acids. DNA for the CDR3: TGTGCCAGCAGTGAAGCGCTACTTTCTACCGGAAACACCATATATTTT. Amino acid sequence: CASSEALLSTGNTIYF.